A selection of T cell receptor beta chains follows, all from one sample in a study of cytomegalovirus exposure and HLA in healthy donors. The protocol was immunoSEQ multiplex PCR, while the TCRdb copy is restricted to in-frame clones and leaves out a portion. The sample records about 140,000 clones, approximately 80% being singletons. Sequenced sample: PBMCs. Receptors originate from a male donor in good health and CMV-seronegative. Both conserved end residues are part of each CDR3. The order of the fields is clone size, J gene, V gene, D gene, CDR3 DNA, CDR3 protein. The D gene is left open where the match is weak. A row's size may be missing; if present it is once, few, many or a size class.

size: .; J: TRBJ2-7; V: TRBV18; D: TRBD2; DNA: TGTGCCAGCTCACTCTTAACTAGCGGGAGCCCCTACGAGCAGTACTTC; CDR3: CASSLLTSGSPYEQYF
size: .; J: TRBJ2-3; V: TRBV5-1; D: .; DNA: TGCGCCAGCAGCGAACGGGATAGCACAGATACGCAGTATTTT; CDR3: CASSERDSTDTQYF
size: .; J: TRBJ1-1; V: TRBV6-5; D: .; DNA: TGTGCCAGCAGTTATTGGGGAGTGGGCACTGAAGCTTTCTTT; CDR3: CASSYWGVGTEAFF
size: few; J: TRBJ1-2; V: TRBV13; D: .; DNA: TGTGCCAGCAGCGATGATCGGGGATATGGCTACACCTTC; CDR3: CASSDDRGYGYTF
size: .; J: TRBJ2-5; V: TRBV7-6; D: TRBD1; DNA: TGTGCCAGCAGCTTTACAGGGGTTGCTCAAGGGACCCAGTACTTC; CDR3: CASSFTGVAQGTQYF
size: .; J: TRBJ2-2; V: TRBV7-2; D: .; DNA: TGTGCCAGCAGCTTAGGGGGTCCGAGAGGGCTGGAGCTGTTTTTT; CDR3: CASSLGGPRGLELFF
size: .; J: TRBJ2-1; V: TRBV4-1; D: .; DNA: TGCGCCAGCAGCCTAGACGGGGATCGCTCCTACAATGAGCAGTTCTTC; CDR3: CASSLDGDRSYNEQFF
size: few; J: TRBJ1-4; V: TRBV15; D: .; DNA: TGTGCCACCAGCAGAACCCCCCGGGTCACTAATGAAAAACTGTTTTTT; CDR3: CATSRTPRVTNEKLFF
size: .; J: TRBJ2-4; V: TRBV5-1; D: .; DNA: TGCGCCAGCAGCTTGAGTTCCATACAGGGTTTTAACATTCAGTACTTC; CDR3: CASSLSSIQGFNIQYF
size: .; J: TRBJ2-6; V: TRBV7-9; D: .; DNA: TGTGCCAGCAGCGCGGCTGGGGCCAACGTCCTGACTTTC; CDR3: CASSAAGANVLTF
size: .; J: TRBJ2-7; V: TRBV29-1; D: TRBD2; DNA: TGCAGCGGGCTCCAGCGGGATTCGGGGGAGCAGTACTTC; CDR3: CSGLQRDSGEQYF
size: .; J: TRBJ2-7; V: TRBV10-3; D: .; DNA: TGTGCCATCTCCCCCACAATGGAGTACGAGCAGTACTTC; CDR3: CAISPTMEYEQYF
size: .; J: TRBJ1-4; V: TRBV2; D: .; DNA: TGTGCCAGCAGTGATGGTCAGACTAATGAAAAACTGTTTTTT; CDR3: CASSDGQTNEKLFF
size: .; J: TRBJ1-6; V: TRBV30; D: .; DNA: TGTGCCTGGAGTGTATCAGGGGATAATTCACCCCTCCACTTT; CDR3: CAWSVSGDNSPLHF
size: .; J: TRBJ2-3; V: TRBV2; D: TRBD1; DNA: TGTGCCAGCCAGCCCCGGACAGGGGCTGATACGCAGTATTTT; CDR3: CASQPRTGADTQYF
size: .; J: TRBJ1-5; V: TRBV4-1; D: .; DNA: TGCGCCAGCAGCCAAACACGGGGCAATCAGCCCCAGCATTTT; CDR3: CASSQTRGNQPQHF
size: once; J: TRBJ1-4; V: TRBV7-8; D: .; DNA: TGTGCCAGCAGCTTATATGGGCAGGGTGGTGAAAAACTGTTTTTT; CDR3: CASSLYGQGGEKLFF
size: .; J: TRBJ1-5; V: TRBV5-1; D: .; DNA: TGCGCCAGCAGCTCCGGAGGGCTCAATCAGCCCCAGCATTTT; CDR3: CASSSGGLNQPQHF
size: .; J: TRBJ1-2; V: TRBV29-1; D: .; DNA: TGCAGCGCGATACAGGGAATCCCCTACTATGGCTACACCTTC; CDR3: CSAIQGIPYYGYTF
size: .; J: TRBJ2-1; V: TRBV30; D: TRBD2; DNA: TGTGCCTGGTTTCCTAGCGGGAGGGCCTTCGGGGAGCAGTTCTTC; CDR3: CAWFPSGRAFGEQFF
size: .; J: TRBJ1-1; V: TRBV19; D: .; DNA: TGTGCCAGTATGGGACTTGAAGCTTTCTTT; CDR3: CASMGLEAFF
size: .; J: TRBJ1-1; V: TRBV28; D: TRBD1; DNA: TGTGCCAGCAGTCACCCGGGACAGGGCGTTCGCGGTGAAGCTTTCTTT; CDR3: CASSHPGQGVRGEAFF
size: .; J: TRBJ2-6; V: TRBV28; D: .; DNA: TGTGCCAGCAGCTTTCCCGCGGGCTCTGGGGCCAACGTCCTGACTTTC; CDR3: CASSFPAGSGANVLTF
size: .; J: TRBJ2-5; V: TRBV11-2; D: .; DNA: TGTGCCAGCAGCTTAGCGGGACGGGGGTTCCAAGAGACCCAGTACTTC; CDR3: CASSLAGRGFQETQYF
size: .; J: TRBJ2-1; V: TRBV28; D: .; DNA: TGTGCCATCTTGGGGCAGGGATGGGGCAATGAGCAGTTCTTC; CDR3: CAILGQGWGNEQFF
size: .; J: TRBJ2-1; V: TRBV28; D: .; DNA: TGTGCCAGCAGTTTGAGCGGTGAGCAGTTCTTC; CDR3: CASSLSGEQFF
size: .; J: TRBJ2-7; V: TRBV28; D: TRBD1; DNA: TGCGCCAGCAGTTCCACCGGGACAGGGGGCAGGATGGAGTACTTC; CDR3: CASSSTGTGGRMEYF
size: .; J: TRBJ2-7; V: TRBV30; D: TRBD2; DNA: TGTGCCTGGAGAACCAGCGGGAGGGCCGAGCAGTACTTC; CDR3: CAWRTSGRAEQYF
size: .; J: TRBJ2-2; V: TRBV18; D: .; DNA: TGTGCCAGCTCACCTCAGGATGCAGCGAACACCGGGGAGCTGTTTTTT; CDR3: CASSPQDAANTGELFF
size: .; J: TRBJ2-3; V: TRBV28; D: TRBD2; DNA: TGTGCCAGCAGTTTTTCGCTGCGGGAGGGCCCTCGGAGGACAGATACGCAGTATTTT; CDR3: CASSFSLREGPRRTDTQYF
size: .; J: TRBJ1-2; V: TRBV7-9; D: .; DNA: TGTGCCAGCAGCCCGGGAGCAAATGGCTACACCTTC; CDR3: CASSPGANGYTF
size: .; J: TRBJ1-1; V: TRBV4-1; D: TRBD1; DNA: TGCGCCAGCAGCCAAGTGGACAGGGTTTCGACTGAAGCTTTCTTT; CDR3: CASSQVDRVSTEAFF
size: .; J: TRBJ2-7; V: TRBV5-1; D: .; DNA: TGCGCCAGCAGCTGGGGGCTAGCGGATAGCTCCTACGAGCAGTACTTC; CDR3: CASSWGLADSSYEQYF
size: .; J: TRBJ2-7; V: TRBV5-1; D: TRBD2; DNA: TGCGCCAGCAGTGGGGGGGGTACAGGACCCTACGAGCAGTACTTC; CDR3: CASSGGGTGPYEQYF
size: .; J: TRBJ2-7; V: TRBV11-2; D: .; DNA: TGTGCCAGCAGCTTAGGTCGCTCAGGGCACGGGTACTACGAGCAGTACTTC; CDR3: CASSLGRSGHGYYEQYF
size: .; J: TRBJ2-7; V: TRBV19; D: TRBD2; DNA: TGTGCCAGTAGTATGCCGGGACTAGCGACTTACGAGCAGTACTTC; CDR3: CASSMPGLATYEQYF
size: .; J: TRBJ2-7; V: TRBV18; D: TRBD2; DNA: TGTGCCAGCTCACCGGGACTAGTGAACTACGAGCAGTACTTC; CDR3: CASSPGLVNYEQYF
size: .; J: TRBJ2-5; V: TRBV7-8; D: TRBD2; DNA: TGTGCCAGCAGCTTAGTGGCGGGGGGGAAATCAGAGACCCAGTACTTC; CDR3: CASSLVAGGKSETQYF
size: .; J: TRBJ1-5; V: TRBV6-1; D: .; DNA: TGTGCCAGCAGTGAAGCTTCCGGGTGGCCGGGAAATCAGCCCCAGCATTTT; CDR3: CASSEASGWPGNQPQHF
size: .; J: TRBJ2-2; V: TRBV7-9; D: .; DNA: TGTTCCAGCAGCTTTCACGGGGAGCTGTTTTTT; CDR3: CSSSFHGELFF
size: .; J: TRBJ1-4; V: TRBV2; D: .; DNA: TGTGCCAGCAGTGAATATACGGGGGAACTGTTTTTT; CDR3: CASSEYTGELFF
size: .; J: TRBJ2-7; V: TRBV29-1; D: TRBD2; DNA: TGCAGCGTTGTTGGACTAGCCGCGAACGAGCAGTACTTC; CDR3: CSVVGLAANEQYF
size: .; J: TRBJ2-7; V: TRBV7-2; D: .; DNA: TGTGCCAGCAGCTCGCCCCAGGGGTACGAAGGCTCCTACGAGCAGTACTTC; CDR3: CASSSPQGYEGSYEQYF